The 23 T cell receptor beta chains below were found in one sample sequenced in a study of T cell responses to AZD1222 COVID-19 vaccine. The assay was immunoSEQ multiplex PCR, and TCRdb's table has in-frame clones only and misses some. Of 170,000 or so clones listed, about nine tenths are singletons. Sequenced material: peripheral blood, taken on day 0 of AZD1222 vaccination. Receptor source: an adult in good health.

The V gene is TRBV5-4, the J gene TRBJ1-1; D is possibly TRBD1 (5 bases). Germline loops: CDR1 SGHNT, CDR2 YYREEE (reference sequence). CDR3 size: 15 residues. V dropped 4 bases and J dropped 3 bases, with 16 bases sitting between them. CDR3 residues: CASSGSGTVHTEAFF. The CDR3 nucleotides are TGTGCCAGCAGCGGTAGTGGGACGGTACACACTGAAGCTTTCTTT.

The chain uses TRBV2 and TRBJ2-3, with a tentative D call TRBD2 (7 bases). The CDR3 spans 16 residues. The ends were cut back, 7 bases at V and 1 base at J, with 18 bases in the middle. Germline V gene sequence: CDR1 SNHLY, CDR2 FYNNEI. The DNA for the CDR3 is TGTGCCAGCACAACCTTGGGGGGGGGCGGCACAGATACGCAGTATTTT. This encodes CASTTLGGGGTDTQYF.

CDR3 nucleotide sequence: TGTGCCAGCAGCTTAGTGCTAAGCCCCGAATACGAGCAGTACTTC. Amino acids: CASSLVLSPEYEQYF. This rearrangement joins TRBV11-2 to TRBJ2-7; D is unclear. This CDR3 region has 15 residues. Germline lookup yields CDR1 SGHAT and CDR2 FQNNGV. V lost 1 base and J 4 bases, leaving 14 bases between the germline ends. Together with reference TRBV11-2 and TRBJ2-7, the CDR3 gives the full variable domain: EAGVAQSPRYKIIEKRQSVAFWCNPISGHATLYWYQQILGQGPKLLIQFQNNGVVDDSQLPKDRFSAERLKGVDSTLKIQPAKLEDSAVYLCASSLVLSPEYEQYFGPGTRLTVT.

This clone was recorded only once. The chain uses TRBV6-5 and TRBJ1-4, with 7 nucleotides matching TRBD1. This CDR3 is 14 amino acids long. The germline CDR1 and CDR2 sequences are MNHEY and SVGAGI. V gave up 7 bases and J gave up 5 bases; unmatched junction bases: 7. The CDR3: CASKRGTANEKLFF. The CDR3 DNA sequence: TGTGCCAGCAAACGCGGGACAGCGAATGAAAAACTGTTTTTT.

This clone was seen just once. In DNA, the CDR3 is TGTGCCAGCAGCGTGGGGGGGCGCATGAACACTGAAGCTTTCTTT. Translation: CASSVGGRMNTEAFF. The J gene is TRBJ1-1, the V gene TRBV9, with D possibly matching TRBD1 (6 bases). Germline V gene data show CDR1 as SGDLS and CDR2 as YYNGEE. The CDR3 covers 15 residues. The germline V and J ends were trimmed by 2 bases and 0 bases, with 11 bases remaining between them.

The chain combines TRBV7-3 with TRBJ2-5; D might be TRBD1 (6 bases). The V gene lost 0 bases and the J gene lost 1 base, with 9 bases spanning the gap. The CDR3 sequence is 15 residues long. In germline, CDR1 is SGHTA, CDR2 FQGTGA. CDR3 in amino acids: CASSLTGTTQETQYF. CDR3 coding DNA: TGTGCCAGCAGCTTAACCGGGACAACCCAAGAGACCCAGTACTTC. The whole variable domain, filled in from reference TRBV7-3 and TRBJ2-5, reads GAGVSQTPSNKVTEKGKYVELRCDPISGHTALYWYRQSLGQGPEFLIYFQGTGAADDSGLPNDRFFAVRPEGSVSTLKIQRTERGDSAVYLCASSLTGTTQETQYFGPGTRLLVL.

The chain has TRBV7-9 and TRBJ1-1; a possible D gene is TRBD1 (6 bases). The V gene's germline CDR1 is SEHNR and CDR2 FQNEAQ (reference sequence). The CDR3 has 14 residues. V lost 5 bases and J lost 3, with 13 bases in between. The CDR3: CASSPQGGDTEAFF. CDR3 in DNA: TGTGCCAGCAGCCCACAGGGAGGGGACACTGAAGCTTTCTTT.

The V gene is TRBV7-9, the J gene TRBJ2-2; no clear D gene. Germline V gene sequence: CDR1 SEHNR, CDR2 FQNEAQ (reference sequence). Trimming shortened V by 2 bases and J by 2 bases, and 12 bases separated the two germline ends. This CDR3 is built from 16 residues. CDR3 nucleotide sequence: TGTGCCAGCAGCTTACAAGACTCCCTTAACACCGGGGAGCTGTTTTTT. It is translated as CASSLQDSLNTGELFF.

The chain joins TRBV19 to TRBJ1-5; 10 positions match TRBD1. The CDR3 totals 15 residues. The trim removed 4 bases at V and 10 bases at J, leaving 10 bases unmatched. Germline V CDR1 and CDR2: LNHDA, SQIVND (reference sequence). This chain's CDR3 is CASSKRTGGDGPQHF. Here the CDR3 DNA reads TGTGCCAGTAGTAAAAGGACAGGGGGGGATGGACCCCAGCATTTT.

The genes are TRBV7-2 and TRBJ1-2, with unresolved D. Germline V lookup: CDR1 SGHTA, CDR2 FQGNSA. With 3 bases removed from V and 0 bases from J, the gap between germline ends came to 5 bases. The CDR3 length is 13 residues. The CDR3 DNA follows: TGTGCCAGCAGCTTTGGGGCTAACTATGGCTACACCTTC. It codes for CASSFGANYGYTF.

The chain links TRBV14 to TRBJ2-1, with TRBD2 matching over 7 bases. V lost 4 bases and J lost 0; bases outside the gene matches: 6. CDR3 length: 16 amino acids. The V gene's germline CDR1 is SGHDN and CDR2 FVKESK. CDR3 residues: CASSPKRGSSYNEQFF. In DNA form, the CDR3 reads TGTGCCAGCAGCCCAAAGCGGGGTAGCTCCTACAATGAGCAGTTCTTC.

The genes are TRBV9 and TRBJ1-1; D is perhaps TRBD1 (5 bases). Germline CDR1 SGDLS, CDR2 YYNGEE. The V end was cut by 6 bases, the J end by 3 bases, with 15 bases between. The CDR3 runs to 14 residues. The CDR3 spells CASKRRGGDTEAFF. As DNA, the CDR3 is TGTGCCAGCAAACGAAGGGGCGGCGACACTGAAGCTTTCTTT.

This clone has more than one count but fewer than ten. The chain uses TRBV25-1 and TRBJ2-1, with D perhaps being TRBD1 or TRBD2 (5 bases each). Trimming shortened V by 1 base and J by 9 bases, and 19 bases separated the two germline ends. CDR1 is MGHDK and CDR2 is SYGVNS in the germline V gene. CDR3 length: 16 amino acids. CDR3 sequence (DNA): TGTGCCAGCAGTGAATCCCGGACTCACTACGGGACTGAGCAGTTCTTC. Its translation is CASSESRTHYGTEQFF. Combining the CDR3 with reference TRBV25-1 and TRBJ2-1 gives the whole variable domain EADIYQTPRYLVIGTGKKITLECSQTMGHDKMYWYQQDPGMELHLIHYSYGVNSTEKGDLSSESTVSRIRTEHFPLTLESARPSHTSQYLCASSESRTHYGTEQFFGPGTRLTVL.

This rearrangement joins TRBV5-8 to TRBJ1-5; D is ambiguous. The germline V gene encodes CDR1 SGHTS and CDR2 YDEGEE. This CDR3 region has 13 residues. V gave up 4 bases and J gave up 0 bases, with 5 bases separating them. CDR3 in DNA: TGTGCCAGCAGCCTCGATAGCAATCAGCCCCAGCATTTT. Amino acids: CASSLDSNQPQHF.

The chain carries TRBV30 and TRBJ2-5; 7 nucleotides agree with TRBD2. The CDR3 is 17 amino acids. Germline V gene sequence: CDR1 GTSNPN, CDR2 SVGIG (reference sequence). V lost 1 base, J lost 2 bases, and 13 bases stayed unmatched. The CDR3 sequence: CAWSGLARGSFQETQYF. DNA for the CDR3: TGTGCCTGGAGTGGGTTAGCGCGGGGGTCCTTTCAAGAGACCCAGTACTTC.

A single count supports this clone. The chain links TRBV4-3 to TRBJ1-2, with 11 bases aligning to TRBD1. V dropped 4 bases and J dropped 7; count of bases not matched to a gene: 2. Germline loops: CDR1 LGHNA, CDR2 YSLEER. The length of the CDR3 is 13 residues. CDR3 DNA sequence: TGCGCCAGCAGCCGAGGGACAGGGGGTGGCTACACCTTC. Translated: CASSRGTGGGYTF.

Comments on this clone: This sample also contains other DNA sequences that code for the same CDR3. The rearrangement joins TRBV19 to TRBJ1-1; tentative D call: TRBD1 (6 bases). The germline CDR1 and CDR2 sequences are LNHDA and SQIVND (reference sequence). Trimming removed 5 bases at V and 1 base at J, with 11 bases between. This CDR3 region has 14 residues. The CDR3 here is CASSLGTPNTEAFF. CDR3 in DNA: TGTGCCAGTAGTCTCGGGACACCGAACACTGAAGCTTTCTTT.

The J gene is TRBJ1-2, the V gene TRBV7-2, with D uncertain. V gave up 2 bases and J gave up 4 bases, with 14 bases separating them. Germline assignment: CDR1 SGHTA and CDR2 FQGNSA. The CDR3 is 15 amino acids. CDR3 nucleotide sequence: TGTGCCAGCAGCTTACTTAGAAGCCCGGGCTATGGCTACACCTTC. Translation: CASSLLRSPGYGYTF.

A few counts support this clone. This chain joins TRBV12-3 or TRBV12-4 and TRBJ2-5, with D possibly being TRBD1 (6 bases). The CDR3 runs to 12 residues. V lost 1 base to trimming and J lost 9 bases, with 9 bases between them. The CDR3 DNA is TGTGCCAGCAGTTTAGGGGCAGGGGCCCAGTACTTC. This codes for CASSLGAGAQYF.

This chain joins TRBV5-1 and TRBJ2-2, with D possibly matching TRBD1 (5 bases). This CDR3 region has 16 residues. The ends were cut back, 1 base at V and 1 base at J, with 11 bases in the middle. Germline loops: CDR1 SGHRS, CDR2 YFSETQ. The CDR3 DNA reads TGCGCCAGCAGCTTGTCAGGGCAGAGGAACACCGGGGAGCTGTTTTTT. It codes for CASSLSGQRNTGELFF.

The CDR3 reads CASSPSRGNTIYF. As DNA, the CDR3 is TGTGCCAGCTCACCGTCGAGAGGAAACACCATATATTTT. The chain has TRBV18 and TRBJ1-3; D gene ambiguous. Trimming left V 3 bases short and J 4 bases short, with 7 bases between. The CDR3 is 13 residues long. CDR1 is KGHSH and CDR2 is LQKENI in the germline V gene. Full variable domain (outside the CDR3, taken from reference TRBV18 and TRBJ1-3): NAGVMQNPRHLVRRRGQEARLRCSPMKGHSHVYWYRQLPEEGLKFMVYLQKENIIDESGMPKERFSAEFPKEGPSILRIQQVVRGDSAAYFCASSPSRGNTIYFGEGSWLTVV.

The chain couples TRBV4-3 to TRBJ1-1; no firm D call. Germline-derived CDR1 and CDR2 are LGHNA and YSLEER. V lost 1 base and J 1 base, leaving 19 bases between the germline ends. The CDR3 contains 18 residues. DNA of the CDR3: TGCGCCAGCAGCCAAGTAAAGCTGGTGGGAGCTACGAACACTGAAGCTTTCTTT. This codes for CASSQVKLVGATNTEAFF.

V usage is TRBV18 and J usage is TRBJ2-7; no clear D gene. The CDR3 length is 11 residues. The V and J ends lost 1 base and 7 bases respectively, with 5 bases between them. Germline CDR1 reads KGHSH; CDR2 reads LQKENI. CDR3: CASSPQGEQYF. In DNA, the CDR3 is TGTGCCAGCTCACCACAGGGAGAGCAGTACTTC.